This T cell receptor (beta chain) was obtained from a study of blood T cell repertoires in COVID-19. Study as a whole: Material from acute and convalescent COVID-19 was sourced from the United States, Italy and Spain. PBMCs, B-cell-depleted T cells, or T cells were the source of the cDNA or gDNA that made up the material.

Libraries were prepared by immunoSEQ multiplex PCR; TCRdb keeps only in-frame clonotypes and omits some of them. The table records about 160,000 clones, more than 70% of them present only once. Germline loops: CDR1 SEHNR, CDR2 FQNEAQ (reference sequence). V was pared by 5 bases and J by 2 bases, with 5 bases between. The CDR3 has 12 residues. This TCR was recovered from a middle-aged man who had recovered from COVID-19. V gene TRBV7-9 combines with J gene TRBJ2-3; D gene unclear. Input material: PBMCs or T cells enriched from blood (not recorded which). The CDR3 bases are TGTGCCAGCAGCCGAGACACAGATACGCAGTATTTT. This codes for CASSRDTDTQYF.